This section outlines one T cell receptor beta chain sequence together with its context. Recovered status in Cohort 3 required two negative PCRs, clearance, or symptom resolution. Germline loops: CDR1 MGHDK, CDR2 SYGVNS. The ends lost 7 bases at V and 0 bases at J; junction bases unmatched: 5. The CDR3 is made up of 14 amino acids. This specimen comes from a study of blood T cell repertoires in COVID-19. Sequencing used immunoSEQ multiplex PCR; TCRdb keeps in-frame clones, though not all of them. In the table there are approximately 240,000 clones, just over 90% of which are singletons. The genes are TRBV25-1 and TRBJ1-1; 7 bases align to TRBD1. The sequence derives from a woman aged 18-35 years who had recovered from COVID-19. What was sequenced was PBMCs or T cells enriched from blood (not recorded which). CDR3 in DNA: TGTGCCAGCACAGAGACAGGGATGAACACTGAAGCTTTCTTT. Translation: CASTETGMNTEAFF.